This T cell receptor (beta chain) was captured by sequencing in a study of T cells in Graves' hyperthyroidism and ophthalmopathy. For the study at large: Initial diagnosis, before any treatment, was when peripheral blood was collected.

This clonotype appeared many times. CDR3 length equals 15 residues. V lost 4 bases, J lost 0 bases, and 11 bases lay in between. In germline, CDR1 is SGHRS, CDR2 YFSETQ. Template material for amplifying TCR beta CDR3 regions consisted of RNA transcripts. HTBI primers were the set used in a first-round RT-PCR of the TCR CDR3. TCRdb used MiXCR to reprocess the multiplex PCR reads, holding one entry per CDR3 protein. The data contain about 560,000 distinct CDR3 sequences, around 15% of them singletons. The source material was blood. J is TRBJ1-3 and V is TRBV5-1; no reliable D call. The receptor comes from a young woman with Graves' hyperthyroidism. The CDR3 loop is CASSEDGSSGNTIYF. DNA of the CDR3: TGCGCCAGCAGCGAGGACGGGAGCTCTGGAAACACCATATATTTT.